The subject of this entry is one T cell receptor (beta chain). V lost 6 bases and J lost 0; bases outside the gene matches: 8. CDR1 and CDR2 (germline): MDHEN, SYDVKM. The CDR3 covers 16 residues. These data are taken from a study of T cell responses to AZD1222 COVID-19 vaccine. Measured with immunoSEQ multiplex PCR; TCRdb has only the in-frame clones, and not every one. The sample holds about 130,000 clones, about 89% seen once. This sample comprised peripheral blood, obtained on day 0 of AZD1222 vaccination. The clonotype comes from an adult in good health. The J gene is TRBJ1-5, the V gene TRBV28, with 7 nucleotides matching TRBD1. This CDR3 reads CASSPTGTYSNQPQHF. The CDR3 region has the DNA TGTGCCAGCAGCCCGACAGGGACCTATAGCAATCAGCCCCAGCATTTT.